These 31 T cell receptor beta chains originate from one sample sequenced in a study of OX40 agonist ivuxolimab in advanced cancers. Assay used: immunoSEQ multiplex PCR; TCRdb lists only in-frame clones, some missing. The data contain 52,000 or so clones, under 95% of them singletons. The sample consisted of CD4+ or CD8+ T cells sorted from blood, taken in a trial of the OX40 agonist ivuxolimab. Receptor source: an adult with an advanced solid tumor such as melanoma, head and neck, liver or kidney cancer.

The J gene is TRBJ2-7, the V gene TRBV9; 7 positions match TRBD1. Trimming at V came to 3 bases and at J to 12 bases, leaving 12 bases not matched to a gene. CDR3 size: 13 residues. In germline, CDR1 is SGDLS, CDR2 YYNGEE. The CDR3 DNA sequence: TGTGCCAGCAGCGGAGGACAGGTCGGGGAGATGTACTTC. Amino acids: CASSGGQVGEMYF. Full variable domain (outside the CDR3, taken from reference TRBV9 and TRBJ2-7): DSGVTQTPKHLITATGQRVTLRCSPRSGDLSVYWYQQSLDQGLQFLIQYYNGEERAKGNILERFSAQQFPDLHSELNLSSLELGDSALYFCASSGGQVGEMYFGPGTRLTVT.

V and J are TRBV10-1 and TRBJ2-3; D not resolved. The V and J ends lost 3 bases and 2 bases respectively, with 12 bases between them. The germline gives CDR1 WNHNN, CDR2 SYGVQD (reference sequence). This CDR3 contains 15 residues. The CDR3 here is CASSDLSLPTDTQYF. The DNA for the CDR3 is TGCGCCAGCAGTGATCTATCACTACCCACAGATACGCAGTATTTT.

This rearrangement joins TRBV4-1 to TRBJ1-4; 7 nucleotides match TRBD1. CDR1 MGHRA and CDR2 YSYEKL come from the germline V gene. V was pared by 5 bases and J by 5 bases, with 5 bases of the junction left unmatched. CDR3 length: 14 amino acids. The CDR3 is CASSKQGINEKLFF. As DNA, the CDR3 is TGCGCCAGCAGCAAACAGGGGATCAATGAAAAACTGTTTTTT.

The chain carries TRBV28 and TRBJ2-7, with 9 positions matching TRBD1. Germline loops: CDR1 MDHEN, CDR2 SYDVKM. V trimming: 2 bases; J trimming: 7 bases; junction bases outside the gene matches: 3. There are 13 residues in the CDR3. The CDR3 sequence: CASSLRTGDEQYF. CDR3 sequence (DNA): TGTGCCAGCAGTTTAAGGACAGGGGATGAGCAGTACTTC.

The rearrangement links TRBV10-2 to TRBJ1-2; perhaps TRBD1 as D (5 bases). V was shortened by 3 bases and J by 4 bases, with 12 bases between the two germline ends. The CDR3 runs to 14 residues. Germline values: CDR1 WSHSY, CDR2 SAAADI. CDR3 in DNA: TGCGCCAGCAGTGAAATAACAGGTTCCTATGGCTACACCTTC. Its translation: CASSEITGSYGYTF.

The V call is TRBV27, the J call TRBJ2-7, with 8 bases identical to TRBD2. V shed 3 bases and J 3 bases; nucleotides not matched to a gene: 4. Germline assignment: CDR1 MNHEY and CDR2 SMNVEV (reference sequence). The CDR3 extends over 14 amino acids. The CDR3 sequence is CASSFGLAGYEQYF. The CDR3 DNA is TGTGCCAGCAGTTTTGGGCTAGCGGGCTACGAGCAGTACTTC.

The chain employs TRBV6-4 and TRBJ2-3, with D possibly being TRBD1 (6 bases). This CDR3 region has 15 residues. In germline, CDR1 is MRHNA, CDR2 SNTAGT. V was cut by 0 bases and J by 0 bases, with 7 bases left in between. The CDR3 bases are TGTGCCAGCAGTGACTCGCAGGGGAGCACAGATACGCAGTATTTT. Its protein product is CASSDSQGSTDTQYF.

The chain combines TRBV27 with TRBJ2-6; D ambiguous. Trimming took off 2 bases at V and 0 bases at J, with 23 bases between the two ends. Germline V gene sequence: CDR1 MNHEY, CDR2 SMNVEV (reference sequence). The CDR3 length is 21 residues. CDR3 loop: CASSLGSGRLWTSSGANVLTF. In nucleotides, the CDR3 is TGTGCCAGCAGTTTAGGGTCCGGGCGGTTGTGGACCTCCTCTGGGGCCAACGTCCTGACTTTC. The variable domain in full, with the rest retrieved from reference TRBV27 and TRBJ2-6, is EAQVTQNPRYLITVTGKKLTVTCSQNMNHEYMSWYRQDPGLGLRQIYYSMNVEVTDKGDVPEGYKVSRKEKRNFPLILESPSPNQTSLYFCASSLGSGRLWTSSGANVLTFGAGSRLTVL.

The chain links TRBV19 to TRBJ1-2; 8 bases match TRBD1. This CDR3 region has 13 residues. The trim removed 5 bases at V and 7 bases at J, leaving 6 bases unmatched. Per germline, CDR1 LNHDA and CDR2 SQIVND (reference sequence). The CDR3 DNA follows: TGTGCCAGTAGTTACCAGGGGGCCGGTGGCTACACCTTC. It translates to CASSYQGAGGYTF.

V usage is TRBV27 and J usage is TRBJ1-2, with a possible D match to TRBD1 (6 bases). CDR1 and CDR2 (germline): MNHEY, SMNVEV (reference sequence). The CDR3 sequence is 13 residues long. Trimming took off 5 bases at V and 8 bases at J, with 15 bases between the two ends. CDR3 nucleotide sequence: TGTGCCAGCAGTCTCCAACAGGGTTGGGGCTACACCTTC. Translation gives CASSLQQGWGYTF.

The chain links TRBV7-9 to TRBJ2-7; D might be TRBD2 (6 bases). The length of the CDR3 is 15 residues. Germline CDR1 SEHNR, CDR2 FQNEAQ (reference sequence). V lost 7 bases and J lost 0, with 16 bases in between. Here the CDR3 reads CASTGGGRSSYEQYF. The CDR3 DNA reads as TGTGCCAGCACCGGAGGAGGGCGAAGCTCCTACGAGCAGTACTTC.

The V gene is TRBV28, the J gene TRBJ1-5; TRBD1 is a possible D gene (5 bases). Germline V gene sequence: CDR1 MDHEN, CDR2 SYDVKM. The CDR3 extends over 12 amino acids. The V and J ends lost 6 bases and 2 bases respectively, with 5 bases between them. CDR3 sequence (DNA): TGTGCCAGCAGCAGGGGCAATCAGCCCCAGCATTTT. Protein sequence: CASSRGNQPQHF.

This chain uses TRBV29-1 with TRBJ1-4; D is unclear. This CDR3 is built from 14 residues. Germline V gene sequence: CDR1 SQVTM, CDR2 ANQGSEA. With 4 bases removed from V and 3 bases from J, the gap between germline ends came to 12 bases. The CDR3 region is CSVVWPGSNEKLFF. In DNA, the CDR3 is TGCAGCGTTGTGTGGCCTGGGTCTAATGAAAAACTGTTTTTT.

The chain couples TRBV7-8 to TRBJ2-2; TRBD2 matches at 7 bases. CDR1 SGHVS and CDR2 FQNEAQ come from the germline V gene. The V gene end was trimmed by 1 base and the J gene end by 4 bases; junction bases not matched to a gene: 3. The CDR3 totals 15 residues. The CDR3 loop is CASSLDSGPTGELFF. DNA of the CDR3: TGTGCCAGCAGCTTAGATAGCGGGCCCACCGGGGAGCTGTTTTTT.

The V gene is TRBV9, the J gene TRBJ2-2; D call uncertain. This CDR3 is built from 11 residues. V was cut by 4 bases and J by 2 bases, with 0 bases left in between. CDR1 is SGDLS and CDR2 is YYNGEE in the germline V gene. The CDR3 protein is CASSNTGELFF. CDR3 in DNA: TGTGCCAGCAGCAACACCGGGGAGCTGTTTTTT.

The genes are TRBV6-5 and TRBJ1-5, with 7 bases matching TRBD1. Germline CDR1 reads MNHEY; CDR2 reads SVGAGI. V was pared by 6 bases and J by 4 bases, with 6 bases of the junction left unmatched. The CDR3 covers 14 residues. The CDR3 region is CASSRYRGNQPQHF. CDR3 sequence (DNA): TGTGCCAGCAGCCGCTACAGGGGAAATCAGCCCCAGCATTTT.

The CDR3 bases are TGTGCCACCCTGGGCGAGAGGAGTGGGTGGTCCGAGCAGTACTTC. This gives the protein CATLGERSGWSEQYF. This chain joins TRBV2 and TRBJ2-7; D is undetermined. Trimming left V 10 bases short and J 6 bases short, with 25 bases between. The length of the CDR3 is 15 residues. Germline V gene lookup returns CDR1 SNHLY and CDR2 FYNNEI.

The count of this clone is one. The chain combines TRBV6-1 with TRBJ2-3; perhaps TRBD2 as D (6 bases). The CDR3 consists of 14 residues. Germline lookup yields CDR1 MNHNS and CDR2 SASEGT. V shed 1 base and J shed 4 bases, with 9 bases lying between them. CDR3 residues: CASSEGGISDTQYF. DNA for the CDR3: TGTGCCAGCAGTGAAGGCGGGATCTCAGATACGCAGTATTTT.

This clone was seen a single time. The same CDR3 arises from other DNA sequences in this sample as well. The chain combines TRBV18 with TRBJ2-5, with 7 bases aligning to TRBD1. V gave up 5 bases and J gave up 1 base; unmatched junction bases: 7. The CDR3 consists of 15 residues. Germline assignment: CDR1 KGHSH and CDR2 LQKENI. CDR3 region: CASSSRQGIQETQYF. CDR3 nucleotides: TGTGCCAGCTCATCAAGACAGGGCATCCAAGAGACCCAGTACTTC.

The V call is TRBV29-1, the J call TRBJ1-1, with D unclear. Trimming took 0 bases from V and 1 from J, leaving 3 bases between them. There are 12 residues in the CDR3. CDR1 is SQVTM, CDR2 ANQGSEA, per germline. CDR3 nucleotide sequence: TGCAGCGTTGAAGAAGCGAACACTGAAGCTTTCTTT. Amino acids: CSVEEANTEAFF.

This chain joins TRBV27 and TRBJ2-5, with D tentatively TRBD1 (5 bases). Trimming stripped 0 bases from V and 2 bases from J, with 7 bases between. CDR1 is MNHEY and CDR2 is SMNVEV in the germline V gene (reference sequence). The CDR3 consists of 14 residues. DNA of the CDR3: TGTGCCAGCAGTTTATCAGGGGAACAAGAGACCCAGTACTTC. Translating gives CASSLSGEQETQYF.

The CDR3 reads CASSVDWGGNQPQHF. DNA of the CDR3: TGTGCCAGTAGTGTGGACTGGGGCGGCAATCAGCCCCAGCATTTT. The chain couples TRBV19 to TRBJ1-5; D may be TRBD1 (5 bases). Trimming left V 5 bases short and J 2 bases short, with 13 bases between. The CDR3 consists of 15 residues. From germline, CDR1 is LNHDA and CDR2 SQIVND (reference sequence).

Comment on this clone: Its ends do not fully match the called genes, so a read error is possible. Here the CDR3 reads CASSVGGATNEKLFF. The CDR3 DNA sequence: TGTGCCAGCAGCGTAGGGGGCGCAACAAATGAAAAACTGTTTTTT. The chain uses TRBV9 and TRBJ1-4, with a weak D call TRBD1 (5 bases). Germline-derived CDR1 and CDR2 are SGDLS and YYNGEE. The CDR3 contains 15 residues.

The genes are TRBV5-1 and TRBJ2-1; 12 bases are a match to TRBD2. This CDR3 is built from 16 residues. CDR1 SGHRS and CDR2 YFSETQ come from the germline V gene. Trimming removed 7 bases from V and 3 bases from J; junction bases left unmatched: 8. The CDR3 loop is CASGLPGLAGYNEQFF. The CDR3 nucleotides are TGCGCCAGCGGACTCCCGGGACTAGCGGGCTACAATGAGCAGTTCTTC.

The chain has TRBV28 and TRBJ1-3; no firm D call. Trimming stripped 5 bases from V and 0 bases from J, with 11 bases between. The CDR3 consists of 15 residues. Germline CDR1 and CDR2: MDHEN and SYDVKM. The CDR3 region is CASSPDRISGNTIYF. CDR3 sequence (DNA): TGTGCCAGCAGTCCAGACCGGATCTCTGGAAACACCATATATTTT.

The chain is built from TRBV5-1 and TRBJ2-7; the D gene is possibly TRBD2 (6 bases). With 4 bases removed from V and 2 bases from J, the gap between germline ends came to 10 bases. Germline CDR1 SGHRS, CDR2 YFSETQ. This CDR3 is 13 amino acids long. The CDR3 coding sequence is TGCGCCAGCAGCCCGGGGGTCGCCTACGAGCAGTACTTC. Amino acid sequence: CASSPGVAYEQYF.

This sequence joins TRBV30 and TRBJ2-2; no clear D. The V end was cut by 0 bases, the J end by 8 bases, with 7 bases between. Germline CDR1 GTSNPN, CDR2 SVGIG (reference sequence). This CDR3 is 12 amino acids long. In DNA, the CDR3 is TGTGCCTGGAGTGTTTCGTCTGGGGAGCTGTTTTTT. Its translation is CAWSVSSGELFF.

The chain recombines TRBV19 with TRBJ1-1; 9 nucleotides agree with TRBD1. V lost 7 bases, J lost 8 bases, and 17 bases stayed unmatched. CDR1 is LNHDA, CDR2 SQIVND, per germline (reference sequence). This CDR3 comprises 16 residues. The CDR3 loop is CASKRDWDRADPEAFF. The CDR3, as DNA: TGTGCCAGTAAACGAGACTGGGACAGGGCTGACCCAGAAGCTTTCTTT. Based on the CDR3 plus reference TRBV19 and TRBJ1-1, the full variable domain is DGGITQSPKYLFRKEGQNVTLSCEQNLNHDAMYWYRQDPGQGLRLIYYSQIVNDFQKGDIAEGYSVSREKKESFPLTVTSAQKNPTAFYLCASKRDWDRADPEAFFGQGTRLTVV.

This chain uses TRBV19 with TRBJ1-6; unclear D gene. The CDR3 sequence is 15 residues long. V lost 3 bases, J lost 7 bases, and 13 bases lay in between. Germline CDR1 and CDR2: LNHDA and SQIVND (reference sequence). The CDR3 sequence is CASSITVASNSPLHF. The CDR3 DNA reads as TGTGCCAGTAGTATTACAGTTGCCTCGAATTCACCCCTCCACTTT.

In the case of this clone: Mismatch with germline at one junction end may stem from a read error. The chain carries TRBV7-7 and TRBJ1-1; D is possibly TRBD1 (5 bases). The CDR3 is 14 amino acids. The germline V gene encodes CDR1 SSHAT and CDR2 FNYEAQ (reference sequence). The CDR3 is CASSPIRGSTEAFF. The CDR3 DNA is TGTGCTAGCAGCCCGATCCGGGGCAGCACTGAAGCTTTCTTT.

The V and J genes are TRBV12-2 and TRBJ1-4. TRBV12-2 is noted as a pseudogene. The CDR3 sequence is 12 residues long. The CDR3 bases are TGTGCAAGTCGCTTAAGTTTACAAAAAACTGTTTTT. Protein product: CASRLSLQKTVF.